The next 19 T cell receptor beta chains were all read from a single sample in a study of T-cell reconstitution after alpha-beta-depleted transplantation in children. The library targeted TCRbeta and was prepared with unique molecular identifiers. A single record per CDR3 protein comes from TCRdb applying MiXCR to the PCR reads. The sample carries about 600,000 distinct CDR3 sequences, 20% to 25% recorded once. Sequenced material: PBMCs, mostly from graft donor cells, taken 360 days after TCRalphabeta/CD19-depleted stem cell transplant. The receptors here all came from a boy in the first two years of life who had a stem cell transplant for acute myeloid leukemia, so the T cells may come from the graft donor.

This clonotype was found many times. The V and J genes are TRBV20-1 and TRBJ2-3; weak D call: TRBD1 (6 bases). V was clipped by 5 bases and J by 2 bases, with 17 bases between them. The CDR3 length is 15 residues. From germline, CDR1 is DFQATT and CDR2 SNEGSKA (reference sequence). CDR3 coding DNA: TGCAGTGCTGGGCGACAGGCCCCGAACACAGATACGCAGTATTTT. Its protein product is CSAGRQAPNTDTQYF.

This clonotype was detected only a few times. The V and J genes are TRBV2 and TRBJ2-1; the D gene is possibly TRBD1 (5 bases). Germline CDR1 reads SNHLY; CDR2 reads FYNNEI. The V end was cut by 2 bases, the J end by 6 bases, with 14 bases between. CDR3 length: 15 residues. CDR3 nucleotide sequence: TGTGCCAGCAGTGAAAGGGGTGTTGTGGCCAATGAGCAGTTCTTC. Protein sequence: CASSERGVVANEQFF. The variable domain in full, with the rest retrieved from reference TRBV2 and TRBJ2-1, is EPEVTQTPSHQVTQMGQEVILRCVPISNHLYFYWYRQILGQKVEFLVSFYNNEISEKSEIFDDQFSVERPDGSNFTLKIRSTKLEDSAMYFCASSERGVVANEQFFGPGTRLTVL.

In its sample, this clonotype was seen a few times. This chain joins TRBV12-3 or TRBV12-4 and TRBJ1-3, with D uncertain. The CDR3 is made up of 16 amino acids. With 5 bases removed from V and 0 bases from J, the gap between germline ends came to 14 bases. This CDR3 is CASSPWTVSSGNTIYF. CDR3 sequence (DNA): TGTGCCAGCAGTCCGTGGACCGTCAGCTCTGGAAACACCATATATTTT.

This clonotype has at least ten counts. The chain couples TRBV11-3 to TRBJ2-5, with D hard to call. The germline V gene has CDR1 SGHNT and CDR2 YENEEA. Trimming left V 4 bases short and J 4 bases short, with 7 bases between. This CDR3 has 12 residues. This chain's CDR3 is CASSSNGETQYF. DNA of the CDR3: TGTGCCAGCAGCTCTAACGGAGAGACCCAGTACTTC.

The chain joins TRBV12-3 or TRBV12-4 to TRBJ1-1, with D unclear. Deletions cut 2 bases from V and 1 base from J, with 8 bases between. CDR3 length: 14 amino acids. CDR3: CASSLNAANTEAFF. The CDR3 nucleotides are TGTGCCAGCAGTTTAAATGCCGCGAACACTGAAGCTTTCTTT.

This clonotype was picked up a small number of times. The chain links TRBV12-3 or TRBV12-4 to TRBJ2-5; possibly TRBD1 or TRBD2 for D (6 bases each). Trimming cost V 7 bases and J 0 bases, with 18 bases left between them. The CDR3 is 16 amino acids. The CDR3 spells CASTEGRYRDQETQYF. CDR3 nucleotide sequence: TGTGCCAGCACAGAGGGGAGGTACAGGGACCAAGAGACCCAGTACTTC.

In its sample, this clonotype was seen a few times. The genes are TRBV6-2 or TRBV6-3 and TRBJ2-2, with TRBD1 as a possible D gene (6 bases). Per germline, CDR1 MNHEY and CDR2 SVGEGT. The length of the CDR3 is 21 residues. The V end was cut by 7 bases, the J end by 0 bases, with 30 bases between. The CDR3 here is CASTTLGVKDRSPPNTGELFF. The CDR3 coding sequence is TGTGCCAGCACTACCCTGGGGGTCAAAGACAGGAGCCCCCCGAACACCGGGGAGCTGTTTTTT.

This clonotype turned up a few times. The chain is built from TRBV24-1 and TRBJ2-3; D possibly uses TRBD1 or TRBD2 (5 bases each). This CDR3 contains 17 residues. CDR1 and CDR2 (germline): KGHDR, SFDVKD. The V and J ends lost 4 bases and 5 bases respectively, with 21 bases between them. In DNA, the CDR3 is TGTGCCACCAGTGACCGAGGGGAGAGGGGCGGAGGAGATACGCAGTATTTT. Its translation: CATSDRGERGGGDTQYF.

A few counts support this clonotype. The chain couples TRBV29-1 to TRBJ2-3, with D possibly being TRBD1 (6 bases). The CDR3 runs 14 residues. Looked up from germline, CDR1 is SQVTM and CDR2 is ANQGSEA. Between the trimmed V and J ends, which lost 6 bases and 2 bases, there was a span of 15 bases. CDR3: CSVTPRGLTDTQYF. In nucleotides, the CDR3 is TGCAGCGTGACCCCCAGGGGTCTCACAGATACGCAGTATTTT.

This clonotype was recorded many times. The J gene is TRBJ2-1, the V gene TRBV24-1; TRBD1 aligns across 7 bases. V was pared by 4 bases and J by 0 bases, with 14 bases of the junction left unmatched. Germline CDR1 is KGHDR and CDR2 is SFDVKD. The CDR3 runs 19 residues. The CDR3 is CATSDRTSPTGSSYNEQFF. CDR3 nucleotide sequence: TGTGCCACCAGTGACCGGACATCACCGACAGGGAGCTCCTACAATGAGCAGTTCTTC.

This clonotype was picked up many times. This chain connects TRBV6-5 to TRBJ2-5, with 7 bases aligning to TRBD2. The CDR3 is made up of 14 amino acids. The junction had 6 bases not matched to a gene; V was cut back by 2 bases and J by 6 bases. The V gene's germline CDR1 is MNHEY and CDR2 SVGAGI. The CDR3 coding sequence is TGTGCCAGCAGTTACAGCGGGGCAGCCCAGACCCAGTACTTC. This encodes CASSYSGAAQTQYF.

This clonotype was detected a few times. The J gene is TRBJ2-5, the V gene TRBV7-2; the match to TRBD1 covers 10 bases. Trimming took 10 bases from V and 4 from J; bases not matched to a gene: 6. The CDR3 consists of 13 residues. Germline V gene data show CDR1 as SGHTA and CDR2 as FQGNSA. CDR3 nucleotides: TGTGCCACCGAAAGGGACAGGGGAGAGACCCAGTACTTC. This encodes CATERDRGETQYF.

This clonotype was seen repeatedly, ten times or more. This rearrangement joins TRBV6-1 to TRBJ1-6; D not resolved. This CDR3 is 16 amino acids long. Trimming shortened V by 4 bases and J by 0 bases, and 10 bases separated the two germline ends. CDR1 is MNHNS, CDR2 SASEGT, per germline. CDR3 in DNA: TGTGCCAGCAGTGGGAGGATGAGCTCCTATAATTCACCCCTCCACTTT. This encodes CASSGRMSSYNSPLHF.

As regards this clonotype: A much larger clone differs by one base, so this may be a read error. CDR3 in amino acids: CASNTLGAGTYEQYF. CDR3 coding DNA: TGTGCCAGCAATACGTTGGGGGCCGGAACCTACGAGCAGTACTTC. This chain connects TRBV28 to TRBJ2-7; perhaps TRBD1 as D (6 bases). Germline V gene lookup returns CDR1 MDHEN and CDR2 SYDVKM. V shed 7 bases and J shed 2 bases, with 18 bases lying between them. The CDR3 has 15 residues. Using reference TRBV28 and TRBJ2-7 for the parts outside the CDR3, the full variable domain is DVKVTQSSRYLVKRTGEKVFLECVQDMDHENMFWYRQDPGLGLRLIYFSYDVKMKEKGDIPEGYSVSREKKERFSLILESASTNQTSMYLCASNTLGAGTYEQYFGPGTRLTVT.

This clonotype appeared a few times. The chain uses TRBV5-1 and TRBJ2-3; D is uncertain. The CDR3 extends over 14 amino acids. Per the germline V gene, CDR1 is SGHRS and CDR2 is YFSETQ. V was shortened by 0 bases and J by 2 bases, with 7 bases between the two germline ends. Here the CDR3 DNA reads TGCGCCAGCAGCTTGGTACCGAACACAGATACGCAGTATTTT. Translating it yields CASSLVPNTDTQYF. Complete variable domain (other parts from reference TRBV5-1 and TRBJ2-3): KAGVTQTPRYLIKTRGQQVTLSCSPISGHRSVSWYQQTPGQGLQFLFEYFSETQRNKGNFPGRFSGRQFSNSRSEMNVSTLELGDSALYLCASSLVPNTDTQYFGPGTRLTVL.

This clonotype appeared a few times. V gene TRBV7-6 combines with J gene TRBJ2-3, with 11 bases lining up with TRBD2. The germline gives CDR1 SGHVS, CDR2 FNYEAQ. Trimming removed 1 base from V and 4 bases from J; junction bases left unmatched: 4. CDR3 length equals 16 residues. Here the CDR3 DNA reads TGTGCCAGCAGCTTAGTCGGTAGCGGGGGGGCAGATACGCAGTATTTT. Translation gives CASSLVGSGGADTQYF.

The rearrangement uses TRBV28 and TRBJ2-3; 7 bases map to TRBD2. V lost 7 bases and J lost 2; bases outside the gene matches: 12. The CDR3 sequence is 16 residues long. CDR1 MDHEN and CDR2 SYDVKM come from the germline V gene. CDR3 in amino acids: CASTFPQGLNTDTQYF. CDR3 nucleotide sequence: TGTGCCAGCACCTTTCCTCAGGGACTAAACACAGATACGCAGTATTTT.

This clonotype showed up just a few times. The chain combines TRBV12-3 or TRBV12-4 with TRBJ2-1; D is perhaps TRBD1 (6 bases). There are 18 residues in the CDR3. The V end lost 4 bases, the J end lost 1 base, and 20 bases lay between the germline ends. The CDR3 region has the DNA TGTGCCAGCAGTTCCCTGTGGTCGGGGCAGGGGTCCTACAATGAGCAGTTCTTC. This gives the protein CASSSLWSGQGSYNEQFF.

This clonotype was seen once. The chain employs TRBV12-3 or TRBV12-4 and TRBJ1-1; 8 bases fit TRBD1. CDR3 length: 17 amino acids. Trimming took 8 bases from V and 3 from J; bases not matched to a gene: 17. DNA of the CDR3: TGTGCCAGCGCAGATTCGGGGGCAGGGGGCAGGGACACTGAAGCTTTCTTT. Protein product: CASADSGAGGRDTEAFF.